The 26 T cell receptor beta chains below were found in one sample sequenced in a study of regulatory T cells in long-lasting Graves disease. Time point denoted: newly diagnosed GD, antithyroid drugs for less than 3 months. Researchers made the TCR library from RNA that was extracted from PBMCs. CDR3 regions were amplified by Arm-PCR using iRepertoire HTBI primers to build TCR beta libraries. TCRdb independently ran MiXCR on the multiplex PCR reads; one entry per CDR3 protein. The table has some 220,000 distinct CDR3 sequences, roughly a fifth seen once. These same records also appear under a second study, on T cells in Graves' hyperthyroidism and ophthalmopathy.

The input for sequencing was peripheral blood mononuclear cells (PBMCs), taken at new diagnosis, from a patient treated with antithyroid drugs. Every receptor here comes from a woman aged 25 to 39 with Graves disease.

This clonotype was observed at least ten times. The chain combines TRBV10-1 with TRBJ2-5; D is uncertain. V was cut by 7 bases and J by 4 bases, with 10 bases left in between. CDR1 and CDR2 from the germline V gene are WNHNN and SYGVQD (reference sequence). The CDR3 totals 12 residues. CDR3 in DNA: TGCGCCAGCAAGGGTTCGGGAGAGACCCAGTACTTC. Protein product: CASKGSGETQYF.

This clonotype was detected many times. V usage is TRBV5-5 and J usage is TRBJ1-1, with TRBD1 as a possible D gene (5 bases). Trimming took 2 bases from V and 5 from J, leaving 10 bases between them. This CDR3 contains 13 residues. Germline CDR1 and CDR2: SGHKS and YYEKEE (reference sequence). The CDR3 DNA follows: TGTGCCAGCAGCTTACAGGATTGGACTGAAGCTTTCTTT. Translated, it gives CASSLQDWTEAFF. Supplemented by reference TRBV5-5 and TRBJ1-1, the full variable domain reads DAGVTQSPTHLIKTRGQQVTLRCSPISGHKSVSWYQQVLGQGPQFIFQYYEKEERGRGNFPDRFSARQFPNYSSELNVNALLLGDSALYLCASSLQDWTEAFFGQGTRLTVV.

This clonotype occurred many times. V usage is TRBV20-1 and J usage is TRBJ2-1; 8 nucleotides match TRBD2. Germline CDR1 DFQATT, CDR2 SNEGSKA (reference sequence). The CDR3 has 14 amino acids. V shed 5 bases, J shed 3 bases, and the junction held 6 bases outside the gene matches. CDR3 in DNA: TGCAGTGCTGCGACTAGCGCATTCTACAATGAGCAGTTCTTC. This translates into CSAATSAFYNEQFF.

In this sample, this clonotype turned up a few times. J is TRBJ2-1 and V is TRBV6-1; D ambiguous. The V gene's germline CDR1 is MNHNS and CDR2 SASEGT. V was shortened by 5 bases and J by 12 bases, with 17 bases between the two germline ends. There are 13 residues in the CDR3. The CDR3 here is CASSPTLQARQFF. DNA of the CDR3: TGTGCCAGCAGTCCTACGCTCCAGGCCAGGCAGTTCTTC.

The table lists this clonotype with many counts. This chain connects TRBV7-8 to TRBJ1-4; tentatively, D is TRBD1 (5 bases). The CDR3 length is 17 residues. V lost 5 bases and J lost 7, with 23 bases in between. Germline CDR1 and CDR2: SGHVS and FQNEAQ. Here the CDR3 DNA reads TGTGCCAGCAGCCCCCCGGGTGTCCAGGGCCAAAGTGAAAAACTGTTTTTT. Its translation: CASSPPGVQGQSEKLFF.

This clonotype was recorded many times. The chain combines TRBV12-3 or TRBV12-4 with TRBJ2-7, with D possibly being TRBD1 (5 bases). The V end was cut by 6 bases, the J end by 0 bases, with 21 bases between. The CDR3 spans 17 residues. The CDR3 bases are TGTGCCAGCAGCAACCACTACAGGCTCCCCAACTCCTACGAGCAGTACTTC. Protein product: CASSNHYRLPNSYEQYF.

This clonotype was recorded at least ten times. The chain recombines TRBV7-2 with TRBJ1-4, with a possible D match to TRBD1 (5 bases). Germline assignment: CDR1 SGHTA and CDR2 FQGNSA. V was shortened by 1 base and J by 1 base, with 7 bases between the two germline ends. This CDR3 spans 15 amino acids. CDR3 loop: CASSLGQITNEKLFF. The CDR3 DNA reads TGTGCCAGCAGCTTAGGACAGATAACTAATGAAAAACTGTTTTTT.

This clonotype was counted ten times or more. The chain carries TRBV2 and TRBJ1-1; a weak D match, TRBD1 (5 bases). This CDR3 has 12 amino acids. V lost 4 bases and J lost 5, with 8 bases in between. Germline V gene data show CDR1 as SNHLY and CDR2 as FYNNEI. The chain's CDR3 is CASSGRGTEAFF. The CDR3 DNA is TGTGCCAGCAGTGGACGGGGGACTGAAGCTTTCTTT.

This clonotype was seen a handful of times. The rearrangement uses TRBV6-2 or TRBV6-3 and TRBJ2-2; no firm D call. CDR1 and CDR2 from the germline V gene are MNHEY and SVGEGT. This CDR3 has 11 residues. The V gene lost 5 bases and the J gene lost 7 bases, with 5 bases spanning the gap. The CDR3: CASSMGGELFF. DNA for the CDR3: TGTGCCAGCAGTATGGGCGGGGAGCTGTTTTTT.

Many counts were recorded for this clonotype. The chain couples TRBV5-1 to TRBJ2-1; 7 positions agree with TRBD2. The ends lost 0 bases at V and 4 bases at J; junction bases unmatched: 10. The germline V gene has CDR1 SGHRS and CDR2 YFSETQ. This CDR3 has 17 residues. The CDR3 loop is CASSLAGGTVKYNEQFF. The CDR3 DNA follows: TGCGCCAGCAGCTTGGCCGGGGGGACGGTAAAATACAATGAGCAGTTCTTC.

The chain carries TRBV7-9 and TRBJ2-1, with 15 bases matching TRBD2. The germline V gene has CDR1 SEHNR and CDR2 FQNEAQ (reference sequence). The CDR3 runs 15 residues. The V gene end was trimmed by 5 bases and the J gene end by 10 bases; junction bases not matched to a gene: 6. Here the CDR3 reads CASSGRTSGRGEQFF. The CDR3 DNA sequence: TGTGCCAGCAGCGGAAGGACTAGCGGGAGGGGAGAGCAGTTCTTC.

At least ten counts were recorded for this clonotype. The rearrangement links TRBV3-1 to TRBJ1-5, with D tentatively TRBD1 (5 bases). The CDR3 is 13 amino acids. Germline V gives CDR1 LGHDT, CDR2 YNNKEL (reference sequence). Trimming shortened V by 1 base and J by 4 bases, and 5 bases separated the two germline ends. CDR3 bases: TGTGCCAGCAGCCAAGCAGGGAATCAGCCCCAGCATTTT. Its protein is CASSQAGNQPQHF.

This clonotype has a count of ten or more. The chain joins TRBV2 to TRBJ1-6, with no clear D. Deletions cut 6 bases from V and 0 bases from J, with 9 bases between. CDR1 and CDR2 (germline): SNHLY, FYNNEI. CDR3 length equals 15 residues. The CDR3 loop reads CASREQSSYNSPLHF. In nucleotides, the CDR3 is TGTGCCAGCAGAGAACAGAGCTCCTATAATTCACCCCTCCACTTT.

The J gene is TRBJ2-5, the V gene TRBV5-7; 11 bases line up with TRBD2. TRBV5-7 is an ORF; its function is uncertain. This CDR3 has 14 residues. V lost 1 base, J lost 4 bases, and 0 bases stayed unmatched. CDR3 coding DNA: TGTGCCAGCAGCTTGACTAGCGGGAGAGAGACCCAGTACTTC. It is translated as CASSLTSGRETQYF.

There are many counts of this clonotype. The gene calls are TRBV27 and TRBJ2-3, with 7 positions matching TRBD2. The germline V gene encodes CDR1 MNHEY and CDR2 SMNVEV (reference sequence). CDR3 length equals 17 residues. V gave up 3 bases and J gave up 2 bases; unmatched junction bases: 11. The CDR3 sequence: CASSLTLVGGSTDTQYF. The CDR3 bases are TGTGCCAGCAGTTTGACCTTGGTGGGGGGGTCCACAGATACGCAGTATTTT.

Many counts were recorded for this clonotype. V usage is TRBV5-1 and J usage is TRBJ1-2, with TRBD1 as a possible D gene (5 bases). CDR1 is SGHRS, CDR2 YFSETQ, per germline. CDR3 length equals 15 residues. V shed 0 bases and J shed 10 bases, with 19 bases lying between them. Written as DNA, the CDR3 is TGCGCCAGCAGCTTGGAAGACAGAGCCTACTTTGACTACACCTTC. It encodes CASSLEDRAYFDYTF.

The chain is built from TRBV19 and TRBJ2-3; TRBD1 aligns across 7 bases. Trimming cost V 3 bases and J 1 base; bases outside gene matches: 13. Germline assignment: CDR1 LNHDA and CDR2 SQIVND (reference sequence). The CDR3 has 18 amino acids. This chain's CDR3 is CASSMGQGVPLGTDTQYF. The CDR3 region has the DNA TGTGCCAGTAGTATGGGGCAGGGGGTGCCCCTAGGCACAGATACGCAGTATTTT.

This clonotype was recorded at least ten times. This rearrangement joins TRBV12-3 or TRBV12-4 to TRBJ1-1; possible D gene TRBD1, 6 bases. The CDR3 totals 15 residues. Between the trimmed V and J ends, which lost 5 bases and 1 base, there was a span of 14 bases. As DNA, the CDR3 is TGTGCCAGCAGTGAGAACAGGGTTTCGAACACTGAAGCTTTCTTT. This encodes CASSENRVSNTEAFF.

This clonotype was observed at least ten times. The chain is built from TRBV3-1 and TRBJ2-5; tentatively, D is TRBD1 (5 bases). The CDR3 is 14 residues long. Germline CDR1 is LGHDT and CDR2 is YNNKEL (reference sequence). The ends were cut back, 1 base at V and 7 bases at J, with 13 bases in the middle. CDR3 coding DNA: TGTGCCAGCAGCCAAGGGGGCAGGGAAGGGACCCAGTACTTC. Encoded protein: CASSQGGREGTQYF.

This clonotype was seen repeatedly, ten times or more. The CDR3 sequence is CASSSDRGHPNTDTQYF. The CDR3 DNA follows: TGTGCCAGCAGCTCCGACAGGGGGCATCCAAACACAGATACGCAGTATTTT. The chain has TRBV7-2 and TRBJ2-3, with 10 nucleotides matching TRBD1. The V and J ends lost 4 bases and 2 bases, in that order; junction bases with no gene match: 9. The CDR3 spans 17 residues. Germline V CDR1 and CDR2: SGHTA, FQGNSA.

This clonotype was observed a handful of times. Sequence at one end of the junction differs from germline and may be a read error. This chain joins TRBV20-1 and TRBJ1-3; perhaps TRBD1 as D (5 bases). This CDR3 spans 17 amino acids. CDR1 is DFQATT and CDR2 is SNEGSKA in the germline V gene (reference sequence). This CDR3 is CSAGDPRGVLSGNTIYF. The CDR3 DNA sequence: TGCAGTGCTGGAGATCCCCGGGGGGTACTTTCTGGAAACACCATATATTTT.

This clonotype was detected many times. This rearrangement joins TRBV28 to TRBJ2-2; no definite D call. Germline V lookup: CDR1 MDHEN, CDR2 SYDVKM. CDR3 size: 14 residues. The V gene lost 3 bases and the J gene lost 0 bases, with 5 bases spanning the gap. The CDR3 spells CASSLQTNTGELFF. Here the CDR3 DNA reads TGTGCCAGCAGTTTGCAGACGAACACCGGGGAGCTGTTTTTT.

This clonotype was seen a few times. V usage is TRBV3-1 and J usage is TRBJ1-1; D possibly corresponds to TRBD1 (6 bases). The CDR3 consists of 16 residues. V was trimmed by 4 bases and J by 5 bases, leaving 20 bases between them. CDR1 and CDR2 (germline): LGHDT, YNNKEL (reference sequence). CDR3 nucleotides: TGTGCCAGCAGCCTAAGGGGGGGCGCAGGGGCAACTGAAGCTTTCTTT. Translating it yields CASSLRGGAGATEAFF.

This clonotype was recorded many times. This sequence joins TRBV29-1 and TRBJ2-7; D unresolved. This CDR3 has 12 residues. Per germline, CDR1 SQVTM and CDR2 ANQGSEA. The germline V and J ends were trimmed by 3 bases and 7 bases, with 13 bases remaining between them. The CDR3 nucleotides are TGCAGCGTTGAGATTTATCTGGGGGAGCAGTACTTC. This gives the protein CSVEIYLGEQYF.

This clonotype was recorded a few times. The chain links TRBV5-6 to TRBJ2-1; the match to TRBD1 covers 8 bases. V gave up 3 bases and J gave up 0 bases; unmatched junction bases: 8. The CDR3 sequence is 17 residues long. Per germline, CDR1 SGHDT and CDR2 YYEEEE. The CDR3 region is CASSWAGTGVSYNEQFF. For the CDR3, the DNA is TGTGCCAGCAGCTGGGCCGGGACAGGTGTCTCCTACAATGAGCAGTTCTTC.

This clonotype was observed a few times. An end of the junction does not agree with germline; a read error may underlie this. This chain connects TRBV6-1 to TRBJ2-5; TRBD2 matches 12 bases. The CDR3 sequence is 16 residues long. CDR1 is MNHNS, CDR2 SASEGT, per germline. The CDR3 is CASSRTSGNSQEIQYF. The CDR3 nucleotides are TGTGCCAGCAGTCGGACTAGCGGGAACTCCCAAGAGATCCAGTACTTC.